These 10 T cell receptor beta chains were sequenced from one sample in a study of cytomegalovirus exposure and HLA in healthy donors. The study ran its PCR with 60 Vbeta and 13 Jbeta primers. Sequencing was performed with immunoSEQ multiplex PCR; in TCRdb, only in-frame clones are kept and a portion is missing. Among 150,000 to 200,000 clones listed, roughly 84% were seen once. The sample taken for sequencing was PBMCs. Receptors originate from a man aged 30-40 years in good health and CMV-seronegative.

In DNA, the CDR3 is TGCAGCGGTGCAAAGGAGATGAACACTGAAGCTTTCTTT. This translates into CSGAKEMNTEAFF. This chain links TRBV29-1 with TRBJ1-1; D not certain. The V and J ends lost 7 bases and 0 bases respectively, with 12 bases between them. The CDR3 has 13 amino acids. Germline V CDR1 and CDR2: SQVTM, ANQGSEA.

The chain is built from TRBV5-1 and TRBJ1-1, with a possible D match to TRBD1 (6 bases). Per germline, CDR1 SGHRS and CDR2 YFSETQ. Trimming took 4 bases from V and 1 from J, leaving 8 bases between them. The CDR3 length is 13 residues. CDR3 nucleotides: TGCGCCAGCAGCGCACAGGGGAACACTGAAGCTTTCTTT. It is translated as CASSAQGNTEAFF.

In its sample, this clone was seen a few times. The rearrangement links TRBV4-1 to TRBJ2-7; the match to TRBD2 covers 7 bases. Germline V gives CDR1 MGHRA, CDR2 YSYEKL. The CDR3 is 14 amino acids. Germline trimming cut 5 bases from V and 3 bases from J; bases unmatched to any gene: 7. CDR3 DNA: TGCGCCAGCAGCGCCCCGGGGGGTGTCTACGAGCAGTACTTC. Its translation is CASSAPGGVYEQYF.

The CDR3 region is CATSNPETQYF. In DNA form, the CDR3 reads TGTGCCACTAGCAATCCTGAGACCCAGTACTTC. V usage is TRBV6-1 and J usage is TRBJ2-5; possible D gene TRBD2, 5 bases. The CDR3 totals 11 residues. CDR1 and CDR2 (germline): MNHNS, SASEGT. With 10 bases removed from V and 5 bases from J, the gap between germline ends came to 11 bases.

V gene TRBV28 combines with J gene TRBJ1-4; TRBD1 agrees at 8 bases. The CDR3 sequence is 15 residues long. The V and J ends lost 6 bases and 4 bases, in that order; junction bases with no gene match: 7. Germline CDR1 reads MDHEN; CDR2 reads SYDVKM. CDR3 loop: CASRYPGGDNEKLFF. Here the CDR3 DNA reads TGTGCCAGCAGATACCCAGGGGGCGATAATGAAAAACTGTTTTTT. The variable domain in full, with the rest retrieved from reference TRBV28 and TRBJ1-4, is DVKVTQSSRYLVKRTGEKVFLECVQDMDHENMFWYRQDPGLGLRLIYFSYDVKMKEKGDIPEGYSVSREKKERFSLILESASTNQTSMYLCASRYPGGDNEKLFFGSGTQLSVL.

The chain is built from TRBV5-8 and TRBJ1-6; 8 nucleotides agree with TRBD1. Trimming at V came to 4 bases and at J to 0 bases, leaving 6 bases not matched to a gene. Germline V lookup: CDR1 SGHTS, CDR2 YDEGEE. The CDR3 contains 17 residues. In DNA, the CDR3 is TGTGCCAGCAGCCGCAGGGGGCCGAGCTCCTATAATTCACCCCTCCACTTT. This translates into CASSRRGPSSYNSPLHF.

CDR3 sequence: CASRAGTSGYNEQFF. Here the CDR3 DNA reads TGTGCCAGCAGGGCGGGGACTAGCGGATACAATGAGCAGTTCTTC. This chain uses TRBV5-6 with TRBJ2-1; 11 bases are shared with TRBD2. Unmatched junction bases numbered 5, after V lost 5 bases and J lost 4 bases. The CDR3 length is 15 residues. The germline V gene encodes CDR1 SGHDT and CDR2 YYEEEE.

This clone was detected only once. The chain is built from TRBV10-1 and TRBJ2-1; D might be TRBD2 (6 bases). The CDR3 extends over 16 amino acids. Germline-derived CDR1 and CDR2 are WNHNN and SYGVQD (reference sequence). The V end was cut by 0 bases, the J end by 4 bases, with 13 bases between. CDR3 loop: CASSESTGLSYNEQFF. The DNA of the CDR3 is TGCGCCAGCAGTGAGTCCACGGGACTTTCTTACAATGAGCAGTTCTTC.

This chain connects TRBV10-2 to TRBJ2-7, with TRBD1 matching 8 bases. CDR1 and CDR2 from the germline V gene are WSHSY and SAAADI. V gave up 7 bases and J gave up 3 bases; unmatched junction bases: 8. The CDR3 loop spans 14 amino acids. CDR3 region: CASTYRGVDYEQYF. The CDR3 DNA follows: TGCGCCAGCACCTACAGGGGGGTGGACTACGAGCAGTACTTC.

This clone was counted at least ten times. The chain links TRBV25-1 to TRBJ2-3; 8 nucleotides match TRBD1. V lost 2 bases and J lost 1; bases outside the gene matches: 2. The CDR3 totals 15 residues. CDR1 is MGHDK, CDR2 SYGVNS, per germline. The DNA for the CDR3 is TGTGCCAGCAGTGAAATGACAGGGGGCACAGATACGCAGTATTTT. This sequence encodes CASSEMTGGTDTQYF.